This is a list of T cell receptor beta chains from one sample in a study of cytomegalovirus exposure and HLA in healthy donors. Assay: immunoSEQ multiplex PCR; the TCRdb copy retains only in-frame clones and omits some. The table records approximately 100,000 clones, 84% of them present only once. Sequenced sample: PBMCs. These TCRs come from a woman in her late teens or twenties in good health and CMV-seronegative. The CDR3 runs from the conserved cysteine through the conserved F or W. The D gene is left open where the match is weak. Only part of the rows carry a size: once, few, many, or a class if the clone is expanded.

clone_size: NA; v_call: TRBV11-3; j_call: TRBJ2-1; d_call: TRBD2; cdr3_nt: TGTGCCAGCAGCTTGAGCGGGAGGATATACAATGAGCAGTTCTTC; cdr3_aa: CASSLSGRIYNEQFF
clone_size: once; v_call: TRBV7-2; j_call: TRBJ2-1; d_call: NA; cdr3_nt: TGTGCCAGCAGCTCCCGATCGCAGGGGCACAATGAGCAGTTCTTC; cdr3_aa: CASSSRSQGHNEQFF
clone_size: NA; v_call: TRBV11-2; j_call: TRBJ2-5; d_call: TRBD2; cdr3_nt: TGTGCCAGCAGCCCGCGACTAGCGGGGGCAACGTACCAAGAGACCCAGTACTTC; cdr3_aa: CASSPRLAGATYQETQYF
clone_size: NA; v_call: TRBV7-3; j_call: TRBJ2-6; d_call: NA; cdr3_nt: TGTGCCAGCAGCTCCCAGGGGACCGGGGCCAACGTCCTGACTTTC; cdr3_aa: CASSSQGTGANVLTF
clone_size: few; v_call: TRBV6-5; j_call: TRBJ1-1; d_call: TRBD1; cdr3_nt: TGTGCCAGCAGCACGGACAGGGTTTTGCGTGAAGCTTTCTTT; cdr3_aa: CASSTDRVLREAFF
clone_size: NA; v_call: TRBV28; j_call: TRBJ1-5; d_call: NA; cdr3_nt: TGTGCCAGCAGTTTACCCCGGTATAATAGCAATCAGCCCCAGCATTTT; cdr3_aa: CASSLPRYNSNQPQHF
clone_size: NA; v_call: TRBV28; j_call: TRBJ2-1; d_call: NA; cdr3_nt: TGTGCCAGCAGTTTGGGCGGGGGTTCCCAGGGGGAGCAGTTCTTC; cdr3_aa: CASSLGGGSQGEQFF
clone_size: NA; v_call: TRBV5-3; j_call: TRBJ2-1; d_call: TRBD2; cdr3_nt: TGTGCCAGAAGCCCCGGGACTAGCGGGGGGCCAAACTCCTACAATGAGCAGTTCTTC; cdr3_aa: CARSPGTSGGPNSYNEQFF
clone_size: NA; v_call: TRBV5-6; j_call: TRBJ2-5; d_call: NA; cdr3_nt: TGTGCCAGCAGCCCCCCCGTGGGGCGGGAGACCCAGTACTTC; cdr3_aa: CASSPPVGRETQYF
clone_size: NA; v_call: TRBV28; j_call: TRBJ1-4; d_call: NA; cdr3_nt: TGTGCCAGCAGCCCTGGGACACCCGGCGATGAAAAACTGTTTTTT; cdr3_aa: CASSPGTPGDEKLFF
clone_size: NA; v_call: TRBV28; j_call: TRBJ1-2; d_call: TRBD1; cdr3_nt: TGTGCCAGCAGTTCGAGGGACAGGCCGTTCGATGGCTACACCTTC; cdr3_aa: CASSSRDRPFDGYTF
clone_size: NA; v_call: TRBV25-1; j_call: TRBJ2-1; d_call: TRBD2; cdr3_nt: TGTGCCAGCAGTGCCCACGGGGGGGCCTACAATGAGCAGTTCTTC; cdr3_aa: CASSAHGGAYNEQFF
clone_size: NA; v_call: TRBV19; j_call: TRBJ2-7; d_call: NA; cdr3_nt: TGTGCCAGTAGGGACCGCTTGAGCGGCGAGCAGTACTTC; cdr3_aa: CASRDRLSGEQYF
clone_size: NA; v_call: TRBV9; j_call: TRBJ2-7; d_call: NA; cdr3_nt: TGTGCCAGCAGCGTAGCTCAAAACTACTCCTACGAGCAGTACTTC; cdr3_aa: CASSVAQNYSYEQYF
clone_size: NA; v_call: TRBV7-6; j_call: TRBJ2-2; d_call: TRBD2; cdr3_nt: TGTGCCAGCAGCCGTAGCGGGGATAGCACCGGGGAGCTGTTTTTT; cdr3_aa: CASSRSGDSTGELFF
clone_size: NA; v_call: TRBV5-1; j_call: TRBJ1-1; d_call: NA; cdr3_nt: TGCGCCAGCACTCCAAAGCTAGTACAGGCGGTTACTGAAGCTTTCTTT; cdr3_aa: CASTPKLVQAVTEAFF
clone_size: NA; v_call: TRBV7-9; j_call: TRBJ2-5; d_call: NA; cdr3_nt: TGTGCCAGCAGCCCAACCGGGACAATAGAGACCCAGTACTTC; cdr3_aa: CASSPTGTIETQYF
clone_size: NA; v_call: TRBV11-1; j_call: TRBJ2-7; d_call: TRBD1; cdr3_nt: TGTGCCAGCAGCCCACACCGTGGACAGGGCTACGAGCAGTACTTC; cdr3_aa: CASSPHRGQGYEQYF
clone_size: NA; v_call: TRBV6-5; j_call: TRBJ2-5; d_call: NA; cdr3_nt: TGTGCCAGCAGTTACTCGAAATCTAGGCAAGAGACCCAGTACTTC; cdr3_aa: CASSYSKSRQETQYF
clone_size: NA; v_call: TRBV4-2; j_call: TRBJ2-3; d_call: TRBD2; cdr3_nt: TGTGCCAGCAGCCAAGATAAGGCTAGCGGGCTCACAGATACGCAGTATTTT; cdr3_aa: CASSQDKASGLTDTQYF
clone_size: NA; v_call: TRBV19; j_call: TRBJ2-7; d_call: NA; cdr3_nt: TGTGCCAGTAGCCATCAAGGGGGTAGGACCTACGAGCAGTACTTC; cdr3_aa: CASSHQGGRTYEQYF
clone_size: NA; v_call: TRBV28; j_call: TRBJ2-1; d_call: TRBD2; cdr3_nt: TGTGCCAGCAGCTTACCCCTAGCGGGGGCTAAGGAGCAGTTCTTC; cdr3_aa: CASSLPLAGAKEQFF